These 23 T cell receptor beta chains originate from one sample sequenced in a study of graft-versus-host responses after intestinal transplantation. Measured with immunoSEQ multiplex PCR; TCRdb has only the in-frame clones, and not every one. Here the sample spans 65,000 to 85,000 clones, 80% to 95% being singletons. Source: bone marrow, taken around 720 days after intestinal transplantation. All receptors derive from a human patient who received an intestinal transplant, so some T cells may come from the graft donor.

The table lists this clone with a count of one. The CDR3 nucleotides are TGCGCCAGCAGCCCGCTGACAGGCTACCAAGAGACCCAGTACTTC. This translates into CASSPLTGYQETQYF. The chain is built from TRBV5-1 and TRBJ2-5, with D tentatively TRBD1 (6 bases). The CDR3 loop spans 15 amino acids. Trimming pared 4 bases from V and 0 bases from J, leaving 13 bases between. CDR1 SGHRS and CDR2 YFSETQ come from the germline V gene.

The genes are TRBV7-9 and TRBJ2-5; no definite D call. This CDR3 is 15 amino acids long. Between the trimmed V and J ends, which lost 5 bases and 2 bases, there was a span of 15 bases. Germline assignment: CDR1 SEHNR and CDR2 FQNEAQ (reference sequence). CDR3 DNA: TGTGCCAGCAGCAGAGACACCAGCCGTCAAGAGACCCAGTACTTC. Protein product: CASSRDTSRQETQYF. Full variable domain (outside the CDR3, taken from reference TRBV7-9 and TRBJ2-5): DTGVSQNPRHKITKRGQNVTFRCDPISEHNRLYWYRQTLGQGPEFLTYFQNEAQLEKSRLLSDRFSAERPKGSFSTLEIQRTEQGDSAMYLCASSRDTSRQETQYFGPGTRLLVL.

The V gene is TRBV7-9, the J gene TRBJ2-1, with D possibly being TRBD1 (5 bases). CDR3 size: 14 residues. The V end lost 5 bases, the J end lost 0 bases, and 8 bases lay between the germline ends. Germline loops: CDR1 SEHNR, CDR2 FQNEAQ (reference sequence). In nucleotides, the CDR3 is TGTGCCAGCAGCATGGACACCTCCTACAATGAGCAGTTCTTC. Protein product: CASSMDTSYNEQFF.

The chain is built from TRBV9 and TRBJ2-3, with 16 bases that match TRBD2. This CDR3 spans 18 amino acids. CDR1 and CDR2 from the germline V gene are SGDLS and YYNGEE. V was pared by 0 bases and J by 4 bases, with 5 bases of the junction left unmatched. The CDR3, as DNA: TGTGCCAGCAGCGTAGAGGGACTAGCGGGAGGGGGCTCAGATACGCAGTATTTT. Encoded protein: CASSVEGLAGGGSDTQYF. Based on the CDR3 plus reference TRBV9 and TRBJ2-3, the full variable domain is DSGVTQTPKHLITATGQRVTLRCSPRSGDLSVYWYQQSLDQGLQFLIQYYNGEERAKGNILERFSAQQFPDLHSELNLSSLELGDSALYFCASSVEGLAGGGSDTQYFGPGTRLTVL.

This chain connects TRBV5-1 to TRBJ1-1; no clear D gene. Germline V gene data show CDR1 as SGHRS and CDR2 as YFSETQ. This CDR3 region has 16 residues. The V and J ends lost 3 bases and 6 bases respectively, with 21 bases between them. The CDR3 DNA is TGCGCCAGCAGCTCCCTTCCCGAAGTCAGTAATCCTGAAGCTTTCTTT. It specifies CASSSLPEVSNPEAFF. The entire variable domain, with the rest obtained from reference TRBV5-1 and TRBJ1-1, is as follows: KAGVTQTPRYLIKTRGQQVTLSCSPISGHRSVSWYQQTPGQGLQFLFEYFSETQRNKGNFPGRFSGRQFSNSRSEMNVSTLELGDSALYLCASSSLPEVSNPEAFFGQGTRLTVV.

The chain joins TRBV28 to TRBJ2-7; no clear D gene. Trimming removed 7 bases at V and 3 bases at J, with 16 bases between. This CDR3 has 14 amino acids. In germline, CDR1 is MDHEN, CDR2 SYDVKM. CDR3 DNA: TGTGCCAGCACTCTAACGGACCGATTCTACGAGCAGTACTTC. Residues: CASTLTDRFYEQYF.

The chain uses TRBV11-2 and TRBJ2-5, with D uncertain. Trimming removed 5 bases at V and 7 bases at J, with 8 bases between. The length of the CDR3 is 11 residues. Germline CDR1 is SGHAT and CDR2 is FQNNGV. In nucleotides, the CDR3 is TGTGCCAGCAGCCCCCAGGTGACCCAGTACTTC. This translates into CASSPQVTQYF.

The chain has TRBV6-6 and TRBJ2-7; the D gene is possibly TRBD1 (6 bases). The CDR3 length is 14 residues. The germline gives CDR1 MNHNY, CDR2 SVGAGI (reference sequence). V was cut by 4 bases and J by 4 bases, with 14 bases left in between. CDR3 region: CASSFRGSGYEQYF. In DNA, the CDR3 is TGTGCCAGCAGTTTCAGGGGATCCGGGTACGAGCAGTACTTC.

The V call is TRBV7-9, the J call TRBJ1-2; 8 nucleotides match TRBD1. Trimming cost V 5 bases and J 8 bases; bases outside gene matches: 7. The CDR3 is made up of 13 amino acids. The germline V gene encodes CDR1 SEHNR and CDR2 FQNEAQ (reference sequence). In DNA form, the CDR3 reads TGTGCCAGCAGCAATCAGGGGGCTGGAGGCTACACCTTC. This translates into CASSNQGAGGYTF.

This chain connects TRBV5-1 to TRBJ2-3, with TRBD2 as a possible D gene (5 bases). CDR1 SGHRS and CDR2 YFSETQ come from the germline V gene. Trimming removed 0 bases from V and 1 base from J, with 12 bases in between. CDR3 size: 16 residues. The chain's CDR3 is CASSLGMGRGTDTQYF. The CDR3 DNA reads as TGCGCCAGCAGCTTGGGTATGGGGAGAGGCACAGATACGCAGTATTTT.

The CDR3 region is CASALPPRGQETQYF. The CDR3 DNA reads TGTGCCAGCGCATTACCCCCCAGGGGCCAAGAGACCCAGTACTTC. The chain joins TRBV28 to TRBJ2-5; a possible D gene is TRBD1 (6 bases). The CDR3 length is 15 residues. V shed 8 bases and J shed 1 base, with 17 bases lying between them. The germline CDR1 and CDR2 sequences are MDHEN and SYDVKM.

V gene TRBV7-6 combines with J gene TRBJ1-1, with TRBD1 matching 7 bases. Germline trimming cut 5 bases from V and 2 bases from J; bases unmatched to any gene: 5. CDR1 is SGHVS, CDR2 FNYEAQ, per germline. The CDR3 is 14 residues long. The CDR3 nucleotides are TGTGCCAGCAGCCCCGGGACAGCCAACACTGAAGCTTTCTTT. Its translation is CASSPGTANTEAFF.

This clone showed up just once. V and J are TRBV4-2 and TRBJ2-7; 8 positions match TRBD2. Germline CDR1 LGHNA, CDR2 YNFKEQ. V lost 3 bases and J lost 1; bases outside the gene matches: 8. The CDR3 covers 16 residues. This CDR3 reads CASSHPERERSYEQYF. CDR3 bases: TGTGCCAGCAGCCACCCGGAGCGGGAGCGGTCCTACGAGCAGTACTTC.

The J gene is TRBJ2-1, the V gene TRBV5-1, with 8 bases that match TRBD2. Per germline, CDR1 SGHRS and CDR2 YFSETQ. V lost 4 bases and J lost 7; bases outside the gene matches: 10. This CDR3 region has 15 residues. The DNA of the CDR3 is TGCGCCAGCAGCATGGGACTAGATACGTTAAATGAGCAGTTCTTC. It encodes CASSMGLDTLNEQFF.

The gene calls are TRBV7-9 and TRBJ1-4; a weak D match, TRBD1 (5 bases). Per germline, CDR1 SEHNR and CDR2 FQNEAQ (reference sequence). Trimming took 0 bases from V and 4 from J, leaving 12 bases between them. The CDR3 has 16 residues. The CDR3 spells CASSLAVAGINEKLFF. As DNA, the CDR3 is TGTGCCAGCAGCTTAGCGGTGGCAGGGATTAATGAAAAACTGTTTTTT. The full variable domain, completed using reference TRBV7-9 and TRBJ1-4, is DTGVSQNPRHKITKRGQNVTFRCDPISEHNRLYWYRQTLGQGPEFLTYFQNEAQLEKSRLLSDRFSAERPKGSFSTLEIQRTEQGDSAMYLCASSLAVAGINEKLFFGSGTQLSVL.

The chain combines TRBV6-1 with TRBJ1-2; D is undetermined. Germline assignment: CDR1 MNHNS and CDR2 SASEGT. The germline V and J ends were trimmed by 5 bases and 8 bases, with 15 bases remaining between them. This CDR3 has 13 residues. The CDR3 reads CASSRTPRRGYTF. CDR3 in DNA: TGTGCCAGCAGTCGAACCCCTCGACGAGGCTACACCTTC.

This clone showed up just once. DNA for the CDR3: TGTGCCAGCAGCAAGGGATATAGCAATCAGCCCCAGCATTTT. Protein sequence: CASSKGYSNQPQHF. The chain joins TRBV21-1 to TRBJ1-5. TRBV21-1 is reported as a pseudogene. This CDR3 contains 14 residues.

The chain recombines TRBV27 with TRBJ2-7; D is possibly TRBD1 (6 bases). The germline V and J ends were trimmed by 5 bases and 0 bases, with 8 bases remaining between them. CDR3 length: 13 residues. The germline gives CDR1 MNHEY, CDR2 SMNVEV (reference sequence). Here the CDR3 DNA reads TGTGCCAGCAGTACAGGGAGCTCCTACGAGCAGTACTTC. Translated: CASSTGSSYEQYF.

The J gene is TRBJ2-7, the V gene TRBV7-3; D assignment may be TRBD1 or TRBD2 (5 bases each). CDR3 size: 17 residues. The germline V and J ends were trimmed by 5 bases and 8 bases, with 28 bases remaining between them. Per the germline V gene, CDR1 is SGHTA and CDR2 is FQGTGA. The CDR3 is CASSAQTRGGSVIQQYF. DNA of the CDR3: TGTGCCAGCAGCGCACAAACTCGGGGCGGCTCTGTAATCCAGCAGTACTTC.

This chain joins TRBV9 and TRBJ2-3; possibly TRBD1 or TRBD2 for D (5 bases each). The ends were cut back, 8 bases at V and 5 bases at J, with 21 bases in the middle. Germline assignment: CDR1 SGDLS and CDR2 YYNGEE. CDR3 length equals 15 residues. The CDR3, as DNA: TGTGCCAGTTCCGGGACGCCCTTTATAGGAGATACGCAGTATTTT. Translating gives CASSGTPFIGDTQYF.

The CDR3 loop reads CASSADRGDEQFF. CDR3 sequence (DNA): TGTGCCAGCAGCGCAGACAGGGGCGATGAGCAGTTCTTC. The chain employs TRBV9 and TRBJ2-1; 8 bases agree with TRBD1. Germline loops: CDR1 SGDLS, CDR2 YYNGEE. The CDR3 consists of 13 residues. The trim removed 3 bases at V and 8 bases at J, leaving 4 bases unmatched. The full variable domain, completed using reference TRBV9 and TRBJ2-1, is DSGVTQTPKHLITATGQRVTLRCSPRSGDLSVYWYQQSLDQGLQFLIQYYNGEERAKGNILERFSAQQFPDLHSELNLSSLELGDSALYFCASSADRGDEQFFGPGTRLTVL.

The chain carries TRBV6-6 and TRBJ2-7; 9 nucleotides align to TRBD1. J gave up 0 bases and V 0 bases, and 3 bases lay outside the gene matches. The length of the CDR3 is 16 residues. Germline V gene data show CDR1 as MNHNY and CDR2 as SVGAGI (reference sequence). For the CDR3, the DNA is TGTGCCAGCAGTTACTCAGTGGGACAGGGCTCCTACGAGCAGTACTTC. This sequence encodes CASSYSVGQGSYEQYF.

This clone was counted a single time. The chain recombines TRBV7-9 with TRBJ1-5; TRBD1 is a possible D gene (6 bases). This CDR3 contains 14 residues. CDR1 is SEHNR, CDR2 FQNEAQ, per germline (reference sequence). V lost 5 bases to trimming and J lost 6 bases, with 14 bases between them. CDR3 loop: CASSPPGDRQPQHF. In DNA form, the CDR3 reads TGTGCCAGCAGCCCCCCAGGGGACCGTCAGCCCCAGCATTTT. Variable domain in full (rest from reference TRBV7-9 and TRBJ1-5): DTGVSQNPRHKITKRGQNVTFRCDPISEHNRLYWYRQTLGQGPEFLTYFQNEAQLEKSRLLSDRFSAERPKGSFSTLEIQRTEQGDSAMYLCASSPPGDRQPQHFGDGTRLSIL.